Listed below are T cell receptor beta chains from one sample, sequenced in a study of shared clonotypes between healthy human individuals. This table comes from immunoSEQ multiplex PCR, and its TCRdb copy is limited to in-frame clones, with some not included. The table shows about 640,000 clones, with less than 80% occurring only once. Sequenced: memory CD4+ T cells sorted from blood. The receptors were sampled from a woman aged 25 to 39 in good health. CDR3s include the opening cysteine and the closing phenylalanine or tryptophan. The order of the fields is CDR3 DNA, CDR3 protein, V gene, D gene, J gene, clone size. A D gene is named only where the DNA matches it firmly. Clone size is stated in some rows and not others, as once, few, many or a class when expanded.

TGTGCCAGCAGTGACCCTGGGAGCGCCTCTGGAAACACCATATATTTT | CASSDPGSASGNTIYF | TRBV2 | - | TRBJ1-3 | -
TGCGCCAGCAGTGAACAGACGAACACTGAAGCTTTCTTT | CASSEQTNTEAFF | TRBV10-1 | - | TRBJ1-1 | -
TGTGCCATCAGTGGGACAGGGTCCTACGAGCAGTACTTC | CAISGTGSYEQYF | TRBV10-3 | TRBD1 | TRBJ2-7 | -
TGTGCCAGCAGCCGGGACAGAGCTAACTATGGCTACACCTTC | CASSRDRANYGYTF | TRBV6-6 | TRBD1 | TRBJ1-2 | -
TGTGCCAGTACCCCCCTAGACGGGGCCCCTGAAGCTTTCTTT | CASTPLDGAPEAFF | TRBV19 | - | TRBJ1-1 | -
TGTGCCAGCAGCGTCCAAACAGGCTCTAATGAAAAACTGTTTTTT | CASSVQTGSNEKLFF | TRBV9 | - | TRBJ1-4 | -
TGTGCCAGCAGGGCCGGGACAGTCGATACGCAGTATTTT | CASRAGTVDTQYF | TRBV6-1 | TRBD1 | TRBJ2-3 | -
TGTGCCAGCAGCCTTAGGACAGAGATAACCCGCAATCAGCCCCAGCATTTT | CASSLRTEITRNQPQHF | TRBV5-5 | - | TRBJ1-5 | many
TGCGCCAGCAGCCAACCACTAGCGGGAGATCGTGAGCAGTTCTTC | CASSQPLAGDREQFF | TRBV4-1 | TRBD2 | TRBJ2-1 | -
TGTGCCAGCAGTTTGGAGGACGGGAACACCGGGGAGCTGTTTTTT | CASSLEDGNTGELFF | TRBV28 | - | TRBJ2-2 | -
TGTGCCAGCAGCCTATCGGTCGGCCGAAGCACAGATACGCAGTATTTT | CASSLSVGRSTDTQYF | TRBV7-8 | - | TRBJ2-3 | -
TGTGCCAGCAGAGGGGGACTAGTCTACGAGCAGTACTTC | CASRGGLVYEQYF | TRBV6-1 | TRBD2 | TRBJ2-7 | few
TGTGCCAGCAGTTGGGGGACACCCTCCTACGAGCAGTACTTC | CASSWGTPSYEQYF | TRBV6-4 | - | TRBJ2-7 | -
TGTGCCAGCAGCTTAGTAAGAACCTCTGGAAACACCATATATTTT | CASSLVRTSGNTIYF | TRBV7-2 | - | TRBJ1-3 | -
TGTGCCAGCAGCGCAGCTAGCGGGGTATCCGGGGAGCTGTTTTTT | CASSAASGVSGELFF | TRBV11-2 | TRBD2 | TRBJ2-2 | -
TGTGCCAGCAGAGGCTACGGGGCCAGGAACACTGAAGCTTTCTTT | CASRGYGARNTEAFF | TRBV5-6 | - | TRBJ1-1 | -
TGTGCCACCAGCAGAGTGAGACAGAAGACAGGGGAGCTGTTTTTT | CATSRVRQKTGELFF | TRBV15 | - | TRBJ2-2 | once
TGTGCCAGCACCCATCAAACCTCGGCTCAGACCCTTGGCTACACCTTC | CASTHQTSAQTLGYTF | TRBV11-2 | - | TRBJ1-2 | -
TGTGCCAGCAGTTTACCAGGGGGTACCAATCAGCCCCAGCATTTT | CASSLPGGTNQPQHF | TRBV28 | TRBD1 | TRBJ1-5 | -
TGTGCCAGCAGCTCTTATAGCGGGAGCTCCTACAATGAGCAGTTCTTC | CASSSYSGSSYNEQFF | TRBV11-3 | TRBD2 | TRBJ2-1 | once
TGTGCCAGCAGTGAAACTAGCGGGACTTTAGAGACCCAGTACTTC | CASSETSGTLETQYF | TRBV2 | TRBD2 | TRBJ2-5 | once
TGCGCCAGCAGCTTGGGGCATGGCGTCCTCTATGGCTACACCTTC | CASSLGHGVLYGYTF | TRBV5-1 | - | TRBJ1-2 | -
TGTGCCAGCGGGCGCGGACAGGGGTTTACAGAGACCCAGTACTTC | CASGRGQGFTETQYF | TRBV18 | TRBD1 | TRBJ2-5 | -
TGTGCCAGCATAGGGGACAGCTCTCTCAATGAGCAGTTCTTC | CASIGDSSLNEQFF | TRBV2 | TRBD1 | TRBJ2-1 | -
TGTGCCAGCAGCTTAGGGGGGGGAACTAGCGGGATTGGGACCCAGTACTTC | CASSLGGGTSGIGTQYF | TRBV7-2 | TRBD2 | TRBJ2-5 | -
TGCGCCAGCAGCTTACAGATTAACTATGGCTACACCTTC | CASSLQINYGYTF | TRBV5-1 | - | TRBJ1-2 | -
TGTGCCAGCTCACCAAACTTCTACGAGCAGTACTTC | CASSPNFYEQYF | TRBV18 | - | TRBJ2-7 | few
TGTGCCAGCAGCCCCGGGACAGGCAATCAGCCCCAGCATTTT | CASSPGTGNQPQHF | TRBV7-8 | TRBD1 | TRBJ1-5 | -
TGTGCCAGCAGTGTTGAAGCGGGGAACTCCTACAATGAGCAGTTCTTC | CASSVEAGNSYNEQFF | TRBV6-4 | TRBD2 | TRBJ2-1 | -
TGTGCCAGCAGCTTAGGACAGGGTGATACGCAGTATTTT | CASSLGQGDTQYF | TRBV7-9 | TRBD1 | TRBJ2-3 | -
TGTGCCAGCAGTCTGACTAGCGCCAGCTCCTACAATGAGCAGTTCTTC | CASSLTSASSYNEQFF | TRBV2 | TRBD2 | TRBJ2-1 | -
TGTGCCAGCAGTGCGGGATCATCCTACGAGCAGTACTTC | CASSAGSSYEQYF | TRBV6-1 | - | TRBJ2-7 | -
TGTGCCAGCAGCCCCCGGACAGGCGGGGAGCTGTTTTTT | CASSPRTGGELFF | TRBV11-2 | TRBD1 | TRBJ2-2 | -
TGCGCCAGCTCAACGGGACAGCGTAATGAAAAACTGTTTTTT | CASSTGQRNEKLFF | TRBV5-1 | TRBD1 | TRBJ1-4 | -
TGTGCCAGCAGTGCCGGACAGGGGGTTACGATGGGGAAACTGTTTTTT | CASSAGQGVTMGKLFF | TRBV6-1 | TRBD1 | TRBJ1-4 | once
TGTGCCAGCACCAAGGGACTAGGCAGTTCCTACGAGCAGTACTTC | CASTKGLGSSYEQYF | TRBV28 | TRBD2 | TRBJ2-7 | -
TGTGCCAGCAGTGAATCGTCTTTCTACGAGCAGTACTTC | CASSESSFYEQYF | TRBV25-1 | - | TRBJ2-7 | few
TGTGCCAGCAGCTTAAAAGTCACCCTTAAGGTCTGGGCCAACGTCCTGACTTTC | CASSLKVTLKVWANVLTF | TRBV7-2 | - | TRBJ2-6 | -
TGTGCCAGCAGCTTAGTGAGCGGGAGTACTAATGAGCAGTTCTTC | CASSLVSGSTNEQFF | TRBV7-3 | TRBD2 | TRBJ2-1 | -
TGTGCCAGCAGCTTGGTGTTCGGAGCAGATACGCAGTATTTT | CASSLVFGADTQYF | TRBV5-6 | - | TRBJ2-3 | -
TGTGCCAGCAGCAGTAGGGGTATCCGGGGCGAGCAGTACTTC | CASSSRGIRGEQYF | TRBV7-9 | - | TRBJ2-7 | few